Below are 3 T cell receptor beta chains sequenced from a single sample in a study of blood T cells in healthy people across ages. PCR was performed a second time for about 7 to 12 cycles using a sample-barcoded 5' primer and a J-beta primer mix. Using its own MiXCR run on the 5' RACE reads, TCRdb lists one record per CDR3 protein. The sample has some 790,000 distinct CDR3 sequences, less than 35% seen once. Sample: blood. All receptors derive from an elderly woman in good health.

This clonotype was detected many times. V and J are TRBV10-3 and TRBJ1-5; 7 bases agree with TRBD1. CDR3 length: 13 residues. The junction had 4 bases not matched to a gene; V was cut back by 8 bases and J by 3 bases. From germline, CDR1 is ENHRY and CDR2 SYGVKD. CDR3 residues: CAIQGTVNQPQHF. The DNA of the CDR3 is TGTGCCATCCAAGGGACAGTCAATCAGCCCCAGCATTTT.

With regard to this clonotype: Its ends do not fully match the called genes, so a read error is possible. This rearrangement joins TRBV20-1 to TRBJ2-6, with 10 bases matching TRBD1. This CDR3 has 12 residues. Germline CDR1 reads DFQATT; CDR2 reads SNEGSKA (reference sequence). CDR3 region: CSASDRGRVRTF. The CDR3 nucleotides read TGCAGTGCTTCTGACAGGGGGCGCGTCCGGACTTTC.

This clonotype has at least ten counts. The chain carries TRBV7-2 and TRBJ2-5, with D possibly matching TRBD2 (6 bases). The CDR3 covers 13 residues. V lost 7 bases and J lost 2, with 11 bases in between. Germline V gene sequence: CDR1 SGHTA, CDR2 FQGNSA. CDR3 region: CASIRRVQETQYF. The CDR3 DNA sequence: TGTGCCAGCATCAGGAGGGTGCAAGAGACCCAGTACTTC.